Each of the 7 T cell receptor beta chains below was sequenced from the same sample in a study of beta chain features in type 1 diabetes. Overall study results and limits: Shorter TCRB CDR3s, moderately but significantly so, marked every one of the four CD4+ subsets in Type 1 diabetes patients.

Sequencing targeted expressed TCRB transcripts, as all isolated RNA had been reverse transcribed. Clones were read by immunoSEQ multiplex PCR, and TCRdb kept only the in-frame ones, dropping some. The sample contains hundreds of thousands of clones, around 9.7% of which appear only once. No antigens are known for them. Sequenced material: central memory CD4+ T cells from blood. The receptors shown here come from a man in his thirties or forties with type 1 diabetes.

In this sample, this clone turned up a few times. The rearrangement links TRBV7-2 to TRBJ2-2, with TRBD1 identical over 7 bases. The CDR3 totals 18 residues. V lost 6 bases, J lost 1 base, and 14 bases stayed unmatched. Germline CDR1 and CDR2: SGHTA and FQGNSA. This chain's CDR3 is CASRSTGVRRGNTGELFF. As DNA, the CDR3 is TGTGCCAGCAGATCTACAGGGGTGCGAAGAGGGAACACCGGGGAGCTGTTTTTT.

This clone occurred a few times. V is TRBV5-1 and J is TRBJ1-2, with D perhaps TRBD1 (6 bases). This CDR3 is built from 16 residues. The germline V gene encodes CDR1 SGHRS and CDR2 YFSETQ. V lost 9 bases, J lost 4 bases, and 25 bases lay in between. Here the CDR3 reads CATGSTRLGQTYGYTF. Here the CDR3 DNA reads TGCGCCACCGGTTCGACCCGACTTGGACAGACCTATGGCTACACCTTC.

This clone was counted only a few times. The J gene is TRBJ2-2, the V gene TRBV29-1, with D perhaps assigned TRBD1 or TRBD2 (5 bases each). The CDR3 has 16 amino acids. Germline loops: CDR1 SQVTM, CDR2 ANQGSEA. V lost 1 base to trimming and J lost 0 bases, with 12 bases between them. Here the CDR3 DNA reads TGCAGCGTTGAAGCGGGGCAGTTCGCGAACACCGGGGAGCTGTTTTTT. Encoded protein: CSVEAGQFANTGELFF.

This clone has just a few counts. The gene calls are TRBV4-3 and TRBJ2-3; no clear D gene. There are 13 residues in the CDR3. V was pared by 1 base and J by 1 base, with 3 bases between. Germline CDR1 and CDR2: LGHNA and YSLEER. In DNA form, the CDR3 reads TGCGCCAGCAGCCAAGTAGGCACAGATACGCAGTATTTT. This codes for CASSQVGTDTQYF.

The rearrangement uses TRBV5-1 and TRBJ2-7, with D unclear. Germline CDR1 and CDR2: SGHRS and YFSETQ. The CDR3 consists of 15 residues. Trimming stripped 4 bases from V and 6 bases from J, with 20 bases between. CDR3 loop: CASSPGPPLRGEQYF. DNA for the CDR3: TGCGCCAGCAGCCCCGGACCACCCTTGAGAGGCGAGCAGTACTTC.

This clone was picked up a small number of times. The chain combines TRBV6-6 with TRBJ1-6; TRBD1 agrees at 9 bases. Per the germline V gene, CDR1 is MNHNY and CDR2 is SVGAGI (reference sequence). CDR3 length: 14 amino acids. Trimming removed 4 bases from V and 8 bases from J; junction bases left unmatched: 3. In nucleotides, the CDR3 is TGTGCCAGCAGTTTCGACAGGGGGGATTCACCCCTCCACTTT. It yields the protein CASSFDRGDSPLHF.

Only a few counts were recorded for this clone. A read error is possible here, since a much larger clone lies one base away. The gene calls are TRBV7-2 and TRBJ2-2; D uncertain. V lost 0 bases and J 7 bases, leaving 3 bases between the germline ends. Germline lookup yields CDR1 SGHTA and CDR2 FQGNSA. There are 12 residues in the CDR3. The CDR3 protein is CASSLAHGELFF. In DNA, the CDR3 is TGTGCCAGCAGCTTAGCGCACGGGGAGCTGTTTTTT.